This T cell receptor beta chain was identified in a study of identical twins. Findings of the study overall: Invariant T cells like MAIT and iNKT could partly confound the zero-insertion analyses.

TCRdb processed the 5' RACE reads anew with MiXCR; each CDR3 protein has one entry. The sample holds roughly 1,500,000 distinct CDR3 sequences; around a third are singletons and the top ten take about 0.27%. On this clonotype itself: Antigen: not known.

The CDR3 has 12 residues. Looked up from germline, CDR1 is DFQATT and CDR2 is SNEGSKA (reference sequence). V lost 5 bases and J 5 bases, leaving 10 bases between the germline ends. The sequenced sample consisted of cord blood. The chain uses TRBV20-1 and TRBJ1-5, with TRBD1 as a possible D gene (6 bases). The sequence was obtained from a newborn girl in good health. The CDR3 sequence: CSASGAYQPQHF. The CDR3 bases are TGCAGTGCTTCAGGGGCATATCAGCCCCAGCATTTT.